The 24 T cell receptor beta chains in this list originate from one sample, sequenced in a study of radiotherapy plus CTLA-4 blockade in lung cancer. Clones were read by immunoSEQ multiplex PCR, and TCRdb kept only the in-frame ones, dropping some. The data hold around 90,000 clones, with about four fifths observed a single time. Source: peripheral blood, taken from a patient treated with radiotherapy plus ipilimumab. Receptors were obtained from a human donor with non-small cell lung cancer who had stable disease on radiotherapy plus ipilimumab.

The chain links TRBV5-4 to TRBJ2-5; 7 nucleotides agree with TRBD2. The J segment lost 5 bases and the V segment lost 4 bases, leaving 5 bases of the junction unmatched. The CDR3 contains 13 residues. Germline CDR1 and CDR2: SGHNT and YYREEE (reference sequence). In DNA, the CDR3 is TGTGCCAGCAGCCCGGGGGGTGGGGAGACCCAGTACTTC. Translated, it gives CASSPGGGETQYF.

This chain links TRBV7-9 with TRBJ1-5; D is possibly TRBD1 (6 bases). The CDR3 has 18 amino acids. Trimming removed 2 bases from V and 0 bases from J, with 17 bases in between. Germline CDR1 is SEHNR and CDR2 is FQNEAQ (reference sequence). CDR3 in DNA: TGTGCCAGCAGCTTATCAGGGGCCCAAAGGTATAGCAATCAGCCCCAGCATTTT. Translated, it gives CASSLSGAQRYSNQPQHF.

This clone was seen a single time. The rearrangement joins TRBV9 to TRBJ1-2; D remains ambiguous. CDR3 length: 15 amino acids. Trimming cost V 2 bases and J 3 bases, with 14 bases left between them. Per the germline V gene, CDR1 is SGDLS and CDR2 is YYNGEE. The chain's CDR3 is CASSVYSATYYGYTF. DNA for the CDR3: TGTGCCAGCAGCGTCTACAGTGCCACTTACTATGGCTACACCTTC.

The J gene is TRBJ1-2, the V gene TRBV7-2, with 12 bases that match TRBD1. V trimming: 5 bases; J trimming: 3 bases; junction bases outside the gene matches: 4. This CDR3 has 15 residues. Germline V gives CDR1 SGHTA, CDR2 FQGNSA. The chain's CDR3 is CASSRGQGADYGYTF. CDR3 coding DNA: TGTGCCAGCAGCCGGGGACAGGGGGCCGACTATGGCTACACCTTC.

The chain couples TRBV5-1 to TRBJ1-6; D might be TRBD1 (6 bases). Germline-derived CDR1 and CDR2 are SGHRS and YFSETQ. The CDR3 consists of 14 residues. The V end was cut by 2 bases, the J end by 13 bases, with 16 bases between. The CDR3 spells CASSFDIQGLPLHF. The CDR3 coding sequence is TGCGCCAGCAGCTTCGACATACAGGGTCTCCCCCTCCACTTT.

This chain joins TRBV5-1 and TRBJ2-7; 9 bases fit TRBD2. The CDR3 loop spans 17 amino acids. V lost 0 bases, J lost 3 bases, and 10 bases stayed unmatched. The germline gives CDR1 SGHRS, CDR2 YFSETQ. The CDR3 DNA reads TGCGCCAGCAGCTTGGTATCGTGGACAGCGGGAGGCTACGAGCAGTACTTC. Translated: CASSLVSWTAGGYEQYF.

The gene calls are TRBV7-8 and TRBJ2-5; 10 bases are a match to TRBD1. Germline values: CDR1 SGHVS, CDR2 FQNEAQ. This CDR3 spans 15 amino acids. Germline trimming cut 5 bases from V and 5 bases from J; bases unmatched to any gene: 8. The CDR3 DNA sequence: TGTGCCAGCAGCCCGGACAGGGGGAGAGGGGAGACCCAGTACTTC. Residues: CASSPDRGRGETQYF.

DNA of the CDR3: TGTGCCAGCAGTTCCACTAGCGGGGGATCCTACGAGCAGTACTTC. This gives the protein CASSSTSGGSYEQYF. The rearrangement uses TRBV6-6 and TRBJ2-7; 11 bases agree with TRBD2. CDR3 length: 15 amino acids. J lost 1 base, V lost 4 bases, and 3 bases had no gene match. Germline CDR1 and CDR2: MNHNY and SVGAGI (reference sequence).

This chain joins TRBV28 and TRBJ1-1, with 7 nucleotides matching TRBD1. The CDR3 spans 15 residues. Germline CDR1 is MDHEN and CDR2 is SYDVKM. J gave up 0 bases and V 5 bases, and 6 bases lay outside the gene matches. In DNA form, the CDR3 reads TGTGCCAGCAGTGAATCGGGACAGTTGAACACTGAAGCTTTCTTT. Amino acids: CASSESGQLNTEAFF.

V usage is TRBV9 and J usage is TRBJ1-6, with 8 nucleotides matching TRBD1. The J segment lost 6 bases and the V segment lost 4 bases, leaving 9 bases of the junction unmatched. CDR3 length: 16 residues. The germline V gene has CDR1 SGDLS and CDR2 YYNGEE. The CDR3 protein is CASSLNPGQVNSPLHF. The CDR3 DNA reads TGTGCCAGCAGCCTTAATCCGGGACAGGTTAATTCACCCCTCCACTTT.

This chain uses TRBV7-8 with TRBJ2-4; D might be TRBD1 or TRBD2, each matching 5 bases. There are 15 residues in the CDR3. Germline V CDR1 and CDR2: SGHVS, FQNEAQ. Trimming shortened V by 5 bases and J by 4 bases, and 15 bases separated the two germline ends. CDR3 DNA: TGTGCCAGCAGCGACCCCCGGGACGGAAAAAACATTCAGTACTTC. It yields the protein CASSDPRDGKNIQYF.

This clone was counted only a few times. This rearrangement joins TRBV19 to TRBJ2-2, with D possibly called TRBD1 or TRBD2 (5 bases each). This CDR3 contains 15 residues. The V gene lost 6 bases and the J gene lost 4 bases, with 15 bases spanning the gap. The germline CDR1 and CDR2 sequences are LNHDA and SQIVND (reference sequence). The CDR3 protein is CASRDGGRGTGELFF. The CDR3 coding sequence is TGTGCCAGTAGGGATGGGGGACGCGGCACCGGGGAGCTGTTTTTT.

There are many counts of this clone. The genes are TRBV29-1 and TRBJ1-1; weak D call: TRBD1 (5 bases). The V end lost 7 bases, the J end lost 1 base, and 10 bases lay between the germline ends. CDR1 and CDR2 (germline): SQVTM, ANQGSEA. This CDR3 region has 12 residues. DNA of the CDR3: TGCAGCGCCCGACAGACGAACACTGAAGCTTTCTTT. This encodes CSARQTNTEAFF.

This chain joins TRBV18 and TRBJ2-3; 9 positions agree with TRBD1. The CDR3 runs to 15 residues. Losses at the gene ends were 6 bases for V and 1 base for J; bases not matched to a gene: 5. CDR1 is KGHSH and CDR2 is LQKENI in the germline V gene. The CDR3 DNA is TGTGCCAGCTCGAACAGGGGGCGAGGCACAGATACGCAGTATTTT. Translated: CASSNRGRGTDTQYF.

V is TRBV28 and J is TRBJ1-1; no definite D call. This CDR3 has 16 amino acids. The V and J ends lost 3 bases and 3 bases respectively, with 17 bases between them. The V gene's germline CDR1 is MDHEN and CDR2 SYDVKM. The DNA of the CDR3 is TGTGCCAGCAGTTTTGATGAAAGGTGGGCGGACACTGAAGCTTTCTTT. Amino acids: CASSFDERWADTEAFF.

This sequence joins TRBV12-5 and TRBJ2-5, with a weak D call TRBD1 (5 bases). Germline CDR1 and CDR2: LGHNT and FRNRAP. V gave up 4 bases and J gave up 5 bases, with 14 bases separating them. The CDR3 runs to 14 residues. The CDR3 spells CASGSSLPGETQYF. CDR3 DNA sequence: TGTGCTAGTGGTTCTTCACTGCCAGGGGAGACCCAGTACTTC. The full variable domain, with the rest looked up from reference TRBV12-5 and TRBJ2-5, is DARVTQTPRHKVTEMGQEVTMRCQPILGHNTVFWYRQTMMQGLELLAYFRNRAPLDDSGMPKDRFSAEMPDATLATLKIQPSEPRDSAVYFCASGSSLPGETQYFGPGTRLLVL.

The chain employs TRBV7-3 and TRBJ2-2; TRBD2 matches at 14 bases. Germline lookup yields CDR1 SGHTA and CDR2 FQGTGA. V dropped 4 bases and J dropped 1; count of bases not matched to a gene: 11. The CDR3 sequence is 20 residues long. The CDR3 DNA reads TGTGCCAGCAGCTCCCTCCCTCGACTAGCGGGGGGGCTGAACACCGGGGAGCTGTTTTTT. This translates into CASSSLPRLAGGLNTGELFF.

The rearrangement uses TRBV5-1 and TRBJ2-1; TRBD2 aligns across 9 bases. The CDR3 length is 17 residues. The junction had 16 bases not matched to a gene; V was cut back by 4 bases and J by 8 bases. Germline CDR1 is SGHRS and CDR2 is YFSETQ. CDR3 nucleotides: TGCGCCAGCAGCCCAAGAGGTAGCGGGGGATCTTGGGATGAGCAGTTCTTC. It is translated as CASSPRGSGGSWDEQFF.

V usage is TRBV11-1 and J usage is TRBJ1-1, with no clear D. Germline CDR1 reads SGHAT; CDR2 reads FQDESV (reference sequence). Trimming left V 2 bases short and J 1 base short, with 8 bases between. The CDR3 length is 14 residues. CDR3 DNA: TGTGCCAGCAGCTTATCCGGTTGGAACACTGAAGCTTTCTTT. Amino acids: CASSLSGWNTEAFF.

The V call is TRBV6-5, the J call TRBJ2-1; 9 bases are a match to TRBD2. V trimming: 11 bases; J trimming: 7 bases; junction bases outside the gene matches: 6. The CDR3 is made up of 12 amino acids. Germline values: CDR1 MNHEY, CDR2 SVGAGI. In DNA, the CDR3 is TGTGCCGCGGGTAGCGGGGGTAATGAGCAGTTCTTC. The encoded protein is CAAGSGGNEQFF.

The V and J genes are TRBV27 and TRBJ2-3; TRBD2 might be the D (5 bases). Per germline, CDR1 MNHEY and CDR2 SMNVEV (reference sequence). Trimming shortened V by 3 bases and J by 6 bases, and 13 bases separated the two germline ends. This CDR3 region has 14 residues. CDR3 in amino acids: CASSFTAVADTQYF. Written as DNA, the CDR3 is TGTGCCAGCAGTTTTACCGCAGTAGCGGATACGCAGTATTTT.

The chain has TRBV18 and TRBJ2-1; 9 bases map to TRBD1. CDR1 and CDR2 from the germline V gene are KGHSH and LQKENI. CDR3 length: 16 residues. The ends lost 5 bases at V and 9 bases at J; junction bases unmatched: 14. The CDR3 DNA follows: TGTGCCAGCTCAAAGTCGATGGGACAGGGAACTGGTGAGCAGTTCTTC. It specifies CASSKSMGQGTGEQFF.

J is TRBJ2-1 and V is TRBV9, with TRBD2 as a possible D gene (6 bases). The ends were cut back, 4 bases at V and 2 bases at J, with 16 bases in the middle. The CDR3 is made up of 16 amino acids. Germline loops: CDR1 SGDLS, CDR2 YYNGEE. DNA of the CDR3: TGTGCCAGCAGCTCCCAGCGGGCCAATCCCTACAATGAGCAGTTCTTC. This encodes CASSSQRANPYNEQFF. The variable domain in full, completed from reference TRBV9 and TRBJ2-1, reads DSGVTQTPKHLITATGQRVTLRCSPRSGDLSVYWYQQSLDQGLQFLIQYYNGEERAKGNILERFSAQQFPDLHSELNLSSLELGDSALYFCASSSQRANPYNEQFFGPGTRLTVL.

The chain combines TRBV7-2 with TRBJ2-6, with unresolved D. The CDR3 has 15 residues. CDR1 SGHTA and CDR2 FQGNSA come from the germline V gene. V was trimmed by 6 bases and J by 2 bases, leaving 11 bases between them. CDR3 nucleotide sequence: TGTGCCAGCAGGTCCAATAGGGCTGGGGCCAACGTCCTGACTTTC. This codes for CASRSNRAGANVLTF.